This T cell receptor (beta chain) originates from a study of shared clonotypes between healthy human individuals (dated by TCRdb to 2020 to 2022). At the level of the whole study: The cohort included three men and a couple of women between 18 and 49 years of age. For each donor, three plates each were used for CD4 naive and CD4 memory, two plates were used for CD8 naive, and one plate was used for CD8 memory. To estimate repertoire size and how much clonotype sharing occurs between individuals, the study deeply sequenced the blood TCR repertoires of several healthy adults. To increase sequencing depth and limit assay-specific biases, different laboratories used diverse techniques to prepare libraries and sequence TCR repertoires. Leukapheresis yielded between about 0.9 and 9 billion PBMCs per donor. The investigation overall reported the following: Based on pairwise subsampling, the degree of clonotype sharing among donors was expected to be affected by sequencing depth. When four donors were compared, the shared fraction of clonotypes was around 5% for naive CD4, around 4% for naive CD8, roughly 2.5% for memory CD4, and 0.4% for memory CD8. Higher generation probabilities were observed for clonotypes shared by all four sorted-subset donors than for non-shared clonotypes. Because the study included only a small number of donors, the genetic and exposure-history diversity represented was limited. Naive subsets generally had larger estimated clonotype richness than memory subsets. Sampling was restricted to blood, and TCR repertoires in tissue are likely to differ from TCR repertoires in blood. Incomplete sequencing was indicated by rarefaction of sorted-subset datasets, despite the large sequencing depth.

Healthy HIV-negative adults with no recently reported acute infections or vaccinations were included as donors. Every donor was a Caucasian adult residing in Nashville, Tennessee, USA. CD4+ T cells were enriched by magnetic negative selection, after which naive cells were positively selected on CD45RA and the negative fraction was taken as the memory subset. Blood was collected by leukapheresis, and PBMCs were isolated by Ficoll-Histopaque density gradient centrifugation and then cryopreserved in liquid nitrogen vapor phase. Analytical flow cytometry was used to check the purity and quantity of each magnetically sorted T cell population. Each sorted fraction had its genomic DNA isolated and then quantified by UV absorbance on a Nanodrop 2000c. This clone was detected once. The antigen it recognizes is unknown. One base away there is no much larger clone; base qualities are not given. Using the deep immunoSEQ assay, TCR CDR3 regions were amplified from genomic DNA by multiplex PCR. For each cell subset, the extracted genomic DNA was distributed evenly across all wells of several immunoSEQ 96-well plates, and each plate served as one replicate. For sorted subsets, about 0.2 ug genomic DNA, equal to some 30,000 T cell genomes, was loaded into each replicate PCR. Purified libraries were measured with a Qubit 3.0 fluorometer, size-checked on a Bioanalyzer 2100, and measured again with the KAPA Library Quantification kit. Every immunoSEQ 96-well plate was sequenced on a dedicated single-read 150-cycle Illumina NextSeq 550 flow cell. In the paper's pipeline: Because the immunoSEQ output held only junctional sequences and lacked quality scores, the filtering could not match the filtering applied to full-length reads. Sequences were annotated with PyIR, a Python wrapper for IgBLAST v1.9, using IMGT germline references to assign V/J genes and CDR3. Reads were filtered out if the reads had weak V/J assignments (E-value above 1e-6), no CDR3, stop codons, out-of-frame junctions, or ambiguous translated residues. A V3J clonotype was defined by an identical inferred V gene, J gene, and CDR3 amino acid sequence. To compute the percentage overlap between repertoires, the number of shared unique clonotypes was divided by the size of the smaller repertoire. Repertoire richness was assessed with RTK rarefaction, the Chao1 estimator, and Recon v2.1 estimates of unobserved clonotypes. Generation probabilities for all TCRbeta clonotypes obtained by the gDNA method from a handful of donors were computed using OLGA. Here the immuneACCESS table is served through TCRdb, limited to in-frame sequences with V and J called. Missing clones are a known gap in these copies; in checked studies unresolved V genes cover under half, and the rest lacks a known reason. From that table come the V and J calls and clone size; the DNA was used to work out D and trimming. This sample holds about 680,000 clones; about 74% were observed only once. The ten largest make up under 2% of the sample.

CDR3 length: 19 amino acids, cysteine to phenylalanine. Only the CDR3 DNA is retained, 57 bases long and in frame from the first base. The germline V end is reduced by 4 bases and the J end by 3 bases; junction bases left unmatched: 18. From a lookup of the germline V gene, CDR1 and CDR2 are SGHRS and YFSETQ. The sequence came from a woman aged 25 to 39 in good health. The rearrangement joined TRBV5-1 to TRBJ2-1, with 8 bases in between that match TRBD1. Source material: memory CD4+ T cells sorted from blood. This sample's cell subset or site label indicates: CD45RA-negative fraction. The DNA sequence is given as TGCGCCAGCAGCGCCCCCGGACAGGGTTTGGGTGGGGGCTACAATGAGCAGTTCTTC. Its translation reads: CASSAPGQGLGGGYNEQFF.